This T cell receptor beta chain was retrieved from a study of Graves' ophthalmopathy and Graves' hyperthyroidism. Using RNA transcripts, the TCR beta CDR3 regions were amplified. Second-round multiplex PCR came after first-round RT-PCR with HTBI primers. MiXCR, applied by TCRdb to the multiplex PCR reads, yields one record per CDR3 protein. The sample holds approximately 540,000 distinct CDR3 sequences, just under 40% seen once. This clonotype was detected ten times or more. Sequencing was carried out using peripheral blood or thyroid tissue (not recorded which). The TCR was taken from an adult man with Graves' hyperthyroidism.

The CDR3 sequence: CASSGTAIYEQYF. In DNA, the CDR3 is TGTGCCAGCAGCGGGACAGCGATCTACGAGCAGTACTTC. The V and J genes are TRBV6-5 and TRBJ2-7; 7 nucleotides match TRBD1. In germline, CDR1 is MNHEY, CDR2 SVGAGI. This CDR3 spans 13 amino acids. V gave up 6 bases and J gave up 3 bases; unmatched junction bases: 5.